What follows are 31 T cell receptor beta chains derived from one specimen sequenced in a study of technical replicates of blood from a handful of donors. Clones were sequenced by immunoSEQ multiplex PCR, and TCRdb holds only the in-frame ones, with some missing. Among approximately 70,000 clones, around 95% were seen once, and the ten largest hold 0.24%. Sequencing was done on a sample of T cells isolated from PBMCs. The receptors were sampled from a human donor in good health.

CDR3 in DNA: TGTGCCAGCAGCTTAGACGCCGGGAGGTACAATGAGCAGTTCTTC. Translated: CASSLDAGRYNEQFF. This sequence joins TRBV11-2 and TRBJ2-1; 7 nucleotides agree with TRBD2. J was trimmed by 4 bases and V by 0 bases; bases with no gene match: 3. Germline V lookup: CDR1 SGHAT, CDR2 FQNNGV. CDR3 length: 15 amino acids.

The CDR3 coding sequence is TGCGCCAGCAGCCGGGGACAGGGGGCGACCTACGAGCAGTACTTC. It codes for CASSRGQGATYEQYF. V gene TRBV10-1 combines with J gene TRBJ2-7, with 12 bases fitting TRBD1. The ends lost 6 bases at V and 2 bases at J; junction bases unmatched: 5. This CDR3 has 15 residues. Germline loops: CDR1 WNHNN, CDR2 SYGVQD (reference sequence).

The V call is TRBV29-1, the J call TRBJ2-5; D may be TRBD2 (7 bases). Germline V CDR1 and CDR2: SQVTM, ANQGSEA. Deletions cut 6 bases from V and 4 bases from J, with 18 bases between. The CDR3 is 14 residues long. The CDR3 nucleotides read TGCAGCGTCGTCTGGGGGGGCGGAGGAGAGACCCAGTACTTC. Amino acid sequence: CSVVWGGGGETQYF.

This chain joins TRBV19 and TRBJ1-3, with D hard to call. Germline loops: CDR1 LNHDA, CDR2 SQIVND (reference sequence). The CDR3 covers 15 residues. V was trimmed by 7 bases and J by 4 bases, leaving 17 bases between them. The DNA for the CDR3 is TGTGCCAGTATCGGTACGCGGTCTGTCGGAAACACCATATATTTT. It encodes CASIGTRSVGNTIYF.

The chain couples TRBV5-8 to TRBJ1-5; no firm D call. There are 13 residues in the CDR3. V shed 1 base and J shed 4 bases, with 6 bases lying between them. Germline CDR1 is SGHTS and CDR2 is YDEGEE. The DNA of the CDR3 is TGTGCCAGCAGCTTGTCAGGAAATCAGCCCCAGCATTTT. The encoded protein is CASSLSGNQPQHF. Full variable domain (outside the CDR3, taken from reference TRBV5-8 and TRBJ1-5): EAGVTQSPTHLIKTRGQQATLRCSPISGHTSVYWYQQALGLGLQFLLWYDEGEERNRGNFPPRFSGRQFPNYSSELNVNALELEDSALYLCASSLSGNQPQHFGDGTRLSIL.

V and J are TRBV2 and TRBJ2-1; 7 bases are a match to TRBD1. The J segment lost 8 bases and the V segment lost 7 bases, leaving 8 bases of the junction unmatched. This CDR3 comprises 13 residues. The germline V gene encodes CDR1 SNHLY and CDR2 FYNNEI. CDR3 region: CASIDRDRDEQFF. The CDR3 DNA reads TGTGCCAGCATCGACAGAGACAGGGATGAGCAGTTCTTC.

This chain links TRBV27 with TRBJ2-3; 10 nucleotides align to TRBD1. Germline V gene data show CDR1 as MNHEY and CDR2 as SMNVEV (reference sequence). The CDR3 covers 20 residues. The V and J ends lost 2 bases and 2 bases, in that order; junction bases with no gene match: 16. The CDR3 loop is CASSLAPGQGTPWATDTQYF. The CDR3 nucleotides read TGTGCCAGCAGTTTAGCTCCGGGACAGGGGACCCCTTGGGCCACAGATACGCAGTATTTT.

The chain joins TRBV27 to TRBJ2-2; 7 nucleotides agree with TRBD1. The CDR3 contains 16 residues. CDR1 and CDR2 (germline): MNHEY, SMNVEV (reference sequence). Unmatched junction bases numbered 5, after V lost 3 bases and J lost 1 base. This CDR3 reads CASSFTRTGNTGELFF. The DNA of the CDR3 is TGTGCCAGCAGTTTCACAAGGACAGGGAACACCGGGGAGCTGTTTTTT.

The chain employs TRBV5-4 and TRBJ2-7; no clear D. In germline, CDR1 is SGHNT, CDR2 YYREEE (reference sequence). There are 13 residues in the CDR3. Trimming took 0 bases from V and 12 from J, leaving 16 bases between them. DNA for the CDR3: TGTGCCAGCAGCTTGGTCTTTTCCCAGGTCATGTACTTC. It yields the protein CASSLVFSQVMYF.

This chain uses TRBV5-4 with TRBJ2-5; TRBD2 matches 11 bases. Trimming cost V 10 bases and J 1 base; bases outside gene matches: 6. Germline loops: CDR1 SGHNT, CDR2 YYREEE (reference sequence). This CDR3 has 14 residues. The CDR3 loop reads CACASGGTQETQYF. The CDR3 DNA sequence: TGTGCCTGCGCTAGCGGGGGGACCCAAGAGACCCAGTACTTC.

The J gene is TRBJ2-3, the V gene TRBV2; a weak D match, TRBD2 (6 bases). V was pared by 8 bases and J by 3 bases, with 15 bases between. Germline V gene sequence: CDR1 SNHLY, CDR2 FYNNEI. There are 14 residues in the CDR3. The CDR3 DNA is TGTGCCAGCTACCGACTAGAGCCGACAGATACGCAGTATTTT. It is translated as CASYRLEPTDTQYF.

The chain carries TRBV11-2 and TRBJ1-3; D not resolved. V was clipped by 3 bases and J by 1 base, with 4 bases between them. The CDR3 is 13 residues long. CDR1 and CDR2 (germline): SGHAT, FQNNGV. The CDR3 sequence is CASSLSSGNTIYF. As DNA, the CDR3 is TGTGCCAGCAGCTTGTCGTCTGGAAACACCATATATTTT.

This sequence joins TRBV5-1 and TRBJ2-7; 9 bases align to TRBD1. Germline CDR1 is SGHRS and CDR2 is YFSETQ. The trim removed 3 bases at V and 6 bases at J, leaving 13 bases unmatched. The CDR3 runs 16 residues. The CDR3 here is CASSSRYRGQGGEQYF. The CDR3, as DNA: TGCGCCAGCAGCTCGCGATACAGGGGGCAGGGTGGCGAGCAGTACTTC.

The chain joins TRBV7-9 to TRBJ2-7; D might be TRBD1 (5 bases). The CDR3 spans 14 residues. Per the germline V gene, CDR1 is SEHNR and CDR2 is FQNEAQ (reference sequence). Trimming pared 1 base from V and 2 bases from J, leaving 9 bases between. The CDR3 loop is CASSLEGLAYEQYF. Written as DNA, the CDR3 is TGTGCCAGCAGCTTAGAGGGGTTGGCCTACGAGCAGTACTTC. Combining the CDR3 with reference TRBV7-9 and TRBJ2-7 gives the whole variable domain DTGVSQNPRHKITKRGQNVTFRCDPISEHNRLYWYRQTLGQGPEFLTYFQNEAQLEKSRLLSDRFSAERPKGSFSTLEIQRTEQGDSAMYLCASSLEGLAYEQYFGPGTRLTVT.

The V and J genes are TRBV7-9 and TRBJ1-2, with no clear D. There are 15 residues in the CDR3. V was trimmed by 4 bases and J by 4 bases, leaving 16 bases between them. Germline assignment: CDR1 SEHNR and CDR2 FQNEAQ (reference sequence). CDR3 protein: CASSSHDGSTYGYTF. In DNA form, the CDR3 reads TGTGCCAGCAGCTCACATGATGGGAGTACCTATGGCTACACCTTC.

This clone came up many times. V is TRBV28 and J is TRBJ2-3, with a weak D call TRBD1 (6 bases). From germline, CDR1 is MDHEN and CDR2 SYDVKM. The ends were cut back, 2 bases at V and 2 bases at J, with 23 bases in the middle. CDR3 length: 19 amino acids. CDR3: CASSLRQEGTHTHTDTQYF. CDR3 in DNA: TGTGCCAGCAGTTTAAGGCAGGAAGGGACACACACACACACAGATACGCAGTATTTT.

The chain links TRBV7-9 to TRBJ2-5, with 7 bases fitting TRBD2. J was trimmed by 2 bases and V by 1 base; bases with no gene match: 7. CDR3 length: 16 amino acids. The germline CDR1 and CDR2 sequences are SEHNR and FQNEAQ (reference sequence). The CDR3 spells CASSLGASGPQETQYF. DNA for the CDR3: TGTGCCAGCAGCTTAGGGGCTAGCGGACCTCAAGAGACCCAGTACTTC.

The genes are TRBV27 and TRBJ2-2; D gene ambiguous. This CDR3 is built from 12 residues. Trimming pared 3 bases from V and 5 bases from J, leaving 4 bases between. Germline V CDR1 and CDR2: MNHEY, SMNVEV (reference sequence). The CDR3 here is CASSFRTGELFF. For the CDR3, the DNA is TGTGCCAGCAGTTTCCGGACCGGGGAGCTGTTTTTT.

V and J are TRBV4-2 and TRBJ2-1; 11 bases are a match to TRBD2. This CDR3 is built from 15 residues. V lost 1 base to trimming and J lost 8 bases; unmatched junction nucleotides: 4. Germline CDR1 is LGHNA and CDR2 is YNFKEQ. This CDR3 reads CASSQGLAGLDEQFF. CDR3 coding DNA: TGTGCCAGCAGCCAAGGACTAGCGGGGTTAGATGAGCAGTTCTTC.

This clone was counted a few times. The chain joins TRBV28 to TRBJ1-2; possible D gene TRBD1, 5 bases. Trimming shortened V by 3 bases and J by 4 bases, and 9 bases separated the two germline ends. Germline V gives CDR1 MDHEN, CDR2 SYDVKM. This CDR3 region has 13 residues. CDR3 coding DNA: TGTGCCAGCAGTTTTCTGGGGGGCTATGGCTACACCTTC. It is translated as CASSFLGGYGYTF.

The V call is TRBV18, the J call TRBJ2-7; 10 bases are shared with TRBD2. This CDR3 has 15 residues. With 0 bases clipped from V and 5 bases from J, the junction kept 4 bases outside the gene matches. Looked up from germline, CDR1 is KGHSH and CDR2 is LQKENI. CDR3 sequence reads: CASSPPVAGGHEQYF. The DNA of the CDR3 is TGTGCCAGCTCACCACCGGTAGCGGGGGGCCACGAGCAGTACTTC.

The rearrangement joins TRBV13 to TRBJ1-2, with 8 bases aligning to TRBD1. Per germline, CDR1 PRHDT and CDR2 FYEKMQ (reference sequence). Unmatched junction bases numbered 16, after V lost 5 bases and J lost 5 bases. This CDR3 is built from 17 residues. The DNA of the CDR3 is TGTGCCAGCAGCGAGGACAGGGAAGATTCGTTTGGTTATGGCTACACCTTC. Translation: CASSEDREDSFGYGYTF.

The V gene is TRBV27, the J gene TRBJ1-5, with 10 bases identical to TRBD1. The CDR3 totals 17 residues. J was trimmed by 7 bases and V by 0 bases; bases with no gene match: 9. CDR1 and CDR2 (germline): MNHEY, SMNVEV (reference sequence). This CDR3 is CASSLSQGQGGKQPQHF. Written as DNA, the CDR3 is TGTGCCAGCAGTTTATCTCAAGGACAGGGGGGGAAGCAGCCCCAGCATTTT.

In its sample, this clone was seen once. This chain uses TRBV7-2 with TRBJ2-2, with 8 bases fitting TRBD2. Germline trimming cut 3 bases from V and 0 bases from J; bases unmatched to any gene: 9. From germline, CDR1 is SGHTA and CDR2 FQGNSA. The CDR3 sequence is 18 residues long. The CDR3 DNA reads TGTGCCAGCAGCTTTCCGGGACTAGGGGCCACGAACACCGGGGAGCTGTTTTTT. Encoded protein: CASSFPGLGATNTGELFF.

The rearrangement links TRBV28 to TRBJ1-2; TRBD1 aligns across 7 bases. The CDR3 runs 16 residues. The V gene end was trimmed by 6 bases and the J gene end by 7 bases; junction bases not matched to a gene: 17. Germline assignment: CDR1 MDHEN and CDR2 SYDVKM. The CDR3 loop reads CASRIGTVGGTTGYTF. The CDR3 coding sequence is TGTGCCAGCAGGATAGGGACAGTTGGTGGTACAACTGGCTACACCTTC.

CDR3 coding DNA: TGTGCCAGTAGTATCCCCCGGGCTAGCGGGGCAAACATTCAGTACTTC. Protein product: CASSIPRASGANIQYF. The V call is TRBV19, the J call TRBJ2-4; 9 bases map to TRBD2. The CDR3 extends over 16 amino acids. Germline V lookup: CDR1 LNHDA, CDR2 SQIVND (reference sequence). The V and J ends lost 3 bases and 6 bases, in that order; junction bases with no gene match: 9. Drawing the rest from reference TRBV19 and TRBJ2-4, the complete variable domain is DGGITQSPKYLFRKEGQNVTLSCEQNLNHDAMYWYRQDPGQGLRLIYYSQIVNDFQKGDIAEGYSVSREKKESFPLTVTSAQKNPTAFYLCASSIPRASGANIQYFGAGTRLSVL.

The rearrangement uses TRBV10-2 and TRBJ1-1; no reliable D call. Germline assignment: CDR1 WSHSY and CDR2 SAAADI. The CDR3 contains 17 residues. The germline V and J ends were trimmed by 0 bases and 0 bases, with 14 bases remaining between them. CDR3 region: CASSESTLGGMNTEAFF. Written as DNA, the CDR3 is TGCGCCAGCAGTGAGTCGACTTTGGGTGGAATGAACACTGAAGCTTTCTTT.

This chain connects TRBV2 to TRBJ1-2, with TRBD1 matching 7 bases. This CDR3 spans 13 amino acids. Germline V gene sequence: CDR1 SNHLY, CDR2 FYNNEI. V shed 4 bases, J shed 4 bases, and the junction held 3 bases outside the gene matches. CDR3 loop: CASSVGQRYGYTF. DNA of the CDR3: TGTGCCAGCAGTGTGGGACAGCGCTATGGCTACACCTTC.

The chain uses TRBV2 and TRBJ1-4, with 8 bases fitting TRBD1. CDR3 length equals 14 residues. V dropped 8 bases and J dropped 3; count of bases not matched to a gene: 5. Germline V gene lookup returns CDR1 SNHLY and CDR2 FYNNEI. DNA for the CDR3: TGTGCCAGCCGTGGACAGGGCTCTAATGAAAAACTGTTTTTT. Its protein is CASRGQGSNEKLFF.

The CDR3 reads CASSPSGTGGTEAFF. In nucleotides, the CDR3 is TGTGCCAGCTCACCGTCCGGGACAGGGGGCACTGAAGCTTTCTTT. The gene calls are TRBV18 and TRBJ1-1; the match to TRBD1 covers 11 bases. The trim removed 3 bases at V and 4 bases at J, leaving 4 bases unmatched. CDR3 length: 15 amino acids. Per the germline V gene, CDR1 is KGHSH and CDR2 is LQKENI.

The chain links TRBV11-1 to TRBJ2-1; perhaps TRBD2 as D (6 bases). Trimming removed 2 bases from V and 10 bases from J, with 9 bases in between. Germline V gives CDR1 SGHAT, CDR2 FQDESV (reference sequence). The CDR3 is made up of 12 amino acids. CDR3 bases: TGTGCCAGCAGCTTACTAGCGCCCGAGCAGTTCTTC. It yields the protein CASSLLAPEQFF.